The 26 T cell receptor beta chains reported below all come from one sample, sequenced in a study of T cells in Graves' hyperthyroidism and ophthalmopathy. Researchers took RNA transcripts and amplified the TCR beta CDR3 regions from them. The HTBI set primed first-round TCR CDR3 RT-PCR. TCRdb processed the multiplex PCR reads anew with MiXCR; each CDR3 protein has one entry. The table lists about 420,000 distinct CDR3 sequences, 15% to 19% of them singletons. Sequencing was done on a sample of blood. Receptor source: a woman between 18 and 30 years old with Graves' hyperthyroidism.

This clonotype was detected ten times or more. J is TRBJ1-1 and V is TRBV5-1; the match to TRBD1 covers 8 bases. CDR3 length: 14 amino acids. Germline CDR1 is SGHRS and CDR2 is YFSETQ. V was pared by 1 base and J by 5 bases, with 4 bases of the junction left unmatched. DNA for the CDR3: TGCGCCAGCAGCTTGTCCAGGGGGCTTACTGAAGCTTTCTTT. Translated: CASSLSRGLTEAFF.

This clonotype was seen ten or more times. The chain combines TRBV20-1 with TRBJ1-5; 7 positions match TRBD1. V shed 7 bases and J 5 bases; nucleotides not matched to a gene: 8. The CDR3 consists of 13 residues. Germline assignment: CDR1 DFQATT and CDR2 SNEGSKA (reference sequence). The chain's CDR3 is CSGKAGGDQPQHF. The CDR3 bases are TGCAGTGGAAAGGCAGGGGGAGATCAGCCCCAGCATTTT.

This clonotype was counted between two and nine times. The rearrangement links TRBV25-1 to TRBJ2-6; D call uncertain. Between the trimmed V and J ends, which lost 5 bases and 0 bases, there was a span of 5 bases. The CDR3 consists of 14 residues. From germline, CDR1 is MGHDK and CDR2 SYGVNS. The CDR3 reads CASSQTSGANVLTF. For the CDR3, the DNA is TGTGCCAGCAGTCAAACCTCTGGGGCCAACGTCCTGACTTTC.

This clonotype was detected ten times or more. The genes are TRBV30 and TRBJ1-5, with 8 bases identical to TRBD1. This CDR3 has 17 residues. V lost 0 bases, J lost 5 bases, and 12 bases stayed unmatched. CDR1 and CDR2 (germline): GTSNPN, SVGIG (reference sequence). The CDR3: CAWSVSGTGIMYQPQHF. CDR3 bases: TGTGCCTGGAGTGTATCTGGGACAGGAATCATGTATCAGCCCCAGCATTTT.

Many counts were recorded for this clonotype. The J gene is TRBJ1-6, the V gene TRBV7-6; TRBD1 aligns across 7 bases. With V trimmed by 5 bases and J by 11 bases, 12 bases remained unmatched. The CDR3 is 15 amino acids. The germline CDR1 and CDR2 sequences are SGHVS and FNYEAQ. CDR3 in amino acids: CASSVSGDSRTPLHF. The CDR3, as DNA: TGTGCCAGCAGCGTGTCTGGGGACAGTAGGACACCCCTCCACTTT.

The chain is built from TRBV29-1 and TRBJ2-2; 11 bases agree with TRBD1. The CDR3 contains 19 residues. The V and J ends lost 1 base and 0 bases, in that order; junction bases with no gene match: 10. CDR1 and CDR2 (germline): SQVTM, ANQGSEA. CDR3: CSVEARTGGAIANTGELFF. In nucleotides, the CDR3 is TGCAGCGTTGAAGCGAGGACAGGGGGCGCTATCGCGAACACCGGGGAGCTGTTTTTT.

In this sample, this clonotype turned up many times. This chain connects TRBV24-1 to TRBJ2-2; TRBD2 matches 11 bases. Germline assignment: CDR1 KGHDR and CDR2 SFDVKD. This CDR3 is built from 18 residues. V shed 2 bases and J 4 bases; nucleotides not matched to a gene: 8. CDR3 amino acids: CATSDSRVGLAGTGELFF. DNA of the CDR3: TGTGCCACCAGTGATTCCCGGGTTGGACTAGCGGGCACCGGGGAGCTGTTTTTT.

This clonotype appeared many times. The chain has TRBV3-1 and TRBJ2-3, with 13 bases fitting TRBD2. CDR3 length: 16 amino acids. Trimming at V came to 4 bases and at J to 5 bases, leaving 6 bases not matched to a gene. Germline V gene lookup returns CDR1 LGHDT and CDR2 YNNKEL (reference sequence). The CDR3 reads CASSRGLAGAIDTQYF. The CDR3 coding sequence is TGTGCCAGCAGCCGCGGACTAGCGGGAGCGATAGATACGCAGTATTTT.

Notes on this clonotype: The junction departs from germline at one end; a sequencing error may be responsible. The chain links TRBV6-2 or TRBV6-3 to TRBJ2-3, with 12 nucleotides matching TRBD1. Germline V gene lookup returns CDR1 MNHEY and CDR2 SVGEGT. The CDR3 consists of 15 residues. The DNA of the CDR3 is TGTGCCGGCAGGGACAGGGGGCGGGGAGCAGATACGCAGTATTTT. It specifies CAGRDRGRGADTQYF.

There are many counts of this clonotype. The CDR3 region is CSAPGEDYGYTF. The CDR3 nucleotides are TGCAGTGCTCCGGGGGAGGACTATGGCTACACCTTC. The rearrangement links TRBV20-1 to TRBJ1-2; tentatively, D is TRBD1 (5 bases). The CDR3 loop spans 12 amino acids. V was cut by 5 bases and J by 3 bases, with 10 bases left in between. Germline CDR1 is DFQATT and CDR2 is SNEGSKA (reference sequence).

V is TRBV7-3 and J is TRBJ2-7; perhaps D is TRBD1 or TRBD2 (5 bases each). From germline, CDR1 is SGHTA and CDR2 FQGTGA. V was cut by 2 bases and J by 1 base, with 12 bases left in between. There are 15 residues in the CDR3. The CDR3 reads CASSLAGAGSYEQYF. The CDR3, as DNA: TGTGCCAGCAGCTTAGCCGGGGCAGGGTCCTACGAGCAGTACTTC.

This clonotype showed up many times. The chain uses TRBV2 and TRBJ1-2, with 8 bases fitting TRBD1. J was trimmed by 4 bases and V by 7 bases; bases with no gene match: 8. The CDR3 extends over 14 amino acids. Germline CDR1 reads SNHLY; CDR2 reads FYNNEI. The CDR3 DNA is TGTGCCAGCATCCGGACAGGGTACATCTATGGCTACACCTTC. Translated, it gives CASIRTGYIYGYTF.

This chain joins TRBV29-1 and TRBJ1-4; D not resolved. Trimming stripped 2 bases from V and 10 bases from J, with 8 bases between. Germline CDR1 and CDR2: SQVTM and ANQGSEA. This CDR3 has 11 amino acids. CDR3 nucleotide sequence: TGCAGCGTTGAAAAGCGGGGAAAACTGTTTTTT. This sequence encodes CSVEKRGKLFF.

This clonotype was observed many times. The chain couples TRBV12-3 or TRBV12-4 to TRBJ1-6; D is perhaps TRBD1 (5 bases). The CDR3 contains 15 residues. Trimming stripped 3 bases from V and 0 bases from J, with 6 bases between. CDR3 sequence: CASSFRDSYNSPLHF. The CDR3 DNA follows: TGTGCCAGCAGTTTCAGGGACTCCTATAATTCACCCCTCCACTTT.

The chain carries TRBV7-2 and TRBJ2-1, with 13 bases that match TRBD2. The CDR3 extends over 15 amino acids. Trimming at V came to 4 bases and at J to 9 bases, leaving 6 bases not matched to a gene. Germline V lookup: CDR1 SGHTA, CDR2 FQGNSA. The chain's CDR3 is CASSWGTSGTLEQFF. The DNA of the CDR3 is TGTGCCAGCAGCTGGGGGACTAGCGGGACCCTTGAGCAGTTCTTC.

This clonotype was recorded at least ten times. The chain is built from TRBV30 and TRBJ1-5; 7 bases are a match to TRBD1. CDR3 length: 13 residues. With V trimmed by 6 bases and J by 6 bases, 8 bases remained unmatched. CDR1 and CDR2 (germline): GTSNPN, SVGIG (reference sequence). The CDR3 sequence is CACAQGTAQPQHF. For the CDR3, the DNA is TGTGCCTGCGCACAGGGGACAGCTCAGCCCCAGCATTTT.

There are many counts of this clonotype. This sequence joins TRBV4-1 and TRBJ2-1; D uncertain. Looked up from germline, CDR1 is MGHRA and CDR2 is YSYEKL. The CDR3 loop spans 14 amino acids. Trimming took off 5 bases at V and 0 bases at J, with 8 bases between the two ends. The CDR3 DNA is TGCGCCAGCAGCAGCCATAGCTCCTACAATGAGCAGTTCTTC. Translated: CASSSHSSYNEQFF.

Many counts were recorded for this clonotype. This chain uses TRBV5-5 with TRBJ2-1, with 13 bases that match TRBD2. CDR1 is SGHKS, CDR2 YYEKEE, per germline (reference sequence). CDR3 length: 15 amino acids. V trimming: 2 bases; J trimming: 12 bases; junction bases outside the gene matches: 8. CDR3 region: CASSLMTSGRSWQFF. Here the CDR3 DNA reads TGTGCCAGCAGCTTAATGACTAGCGGGAGGTCTTGGCAGTTCTTC.

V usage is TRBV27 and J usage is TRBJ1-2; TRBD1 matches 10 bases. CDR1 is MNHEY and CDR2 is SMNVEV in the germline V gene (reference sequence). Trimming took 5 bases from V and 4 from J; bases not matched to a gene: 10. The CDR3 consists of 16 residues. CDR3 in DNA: TGTGCCAGCAGTCTACAAGACAGGGGGCGCAGCTATGGCTACACCTTC. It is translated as CASSLQDRGRSYGYTF.

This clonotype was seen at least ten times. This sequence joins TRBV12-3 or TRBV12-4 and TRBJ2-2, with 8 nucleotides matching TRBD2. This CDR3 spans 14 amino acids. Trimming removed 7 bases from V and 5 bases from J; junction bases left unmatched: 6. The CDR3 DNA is TGTGCCAGCACCCAGCGGGAGAGGACCGGGGAGCTGTTTTTT. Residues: CASTQRERTGELFF.

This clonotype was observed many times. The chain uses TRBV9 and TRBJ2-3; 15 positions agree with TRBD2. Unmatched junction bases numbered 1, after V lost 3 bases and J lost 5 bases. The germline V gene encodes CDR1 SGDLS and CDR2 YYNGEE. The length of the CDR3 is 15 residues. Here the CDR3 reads CASSGTSGRGDTQYF. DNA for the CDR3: TGTGCCAGCAGCGGGACTAGCGGGAGGGGAGATACGCAGTATTTT.

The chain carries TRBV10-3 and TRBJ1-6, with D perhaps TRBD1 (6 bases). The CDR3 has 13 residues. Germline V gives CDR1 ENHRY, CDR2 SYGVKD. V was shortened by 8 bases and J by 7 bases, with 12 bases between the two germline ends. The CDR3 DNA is TGTGCCATCGCGGACAGCTCAAATTCACCCCTCCACTTT. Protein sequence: CAIADSSNSPLHF.

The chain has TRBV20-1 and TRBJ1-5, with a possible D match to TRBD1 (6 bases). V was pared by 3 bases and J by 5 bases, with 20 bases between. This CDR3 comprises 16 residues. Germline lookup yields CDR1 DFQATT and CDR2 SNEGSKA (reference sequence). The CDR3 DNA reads TGCAGTGCTAGCCAGGGATTACAGGGCCCCCATCAGCCCCAGCATTTT. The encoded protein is CSASQGLQGPHQPQHF.

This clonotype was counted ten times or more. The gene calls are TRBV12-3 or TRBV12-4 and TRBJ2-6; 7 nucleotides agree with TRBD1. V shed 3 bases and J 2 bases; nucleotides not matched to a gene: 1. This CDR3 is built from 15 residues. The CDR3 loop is CASSFTGAGANVLTF. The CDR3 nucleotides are TGTGCCAGCAGTTTCACAGGGGCTGGGGCCAACGTCCTGACTTTC.

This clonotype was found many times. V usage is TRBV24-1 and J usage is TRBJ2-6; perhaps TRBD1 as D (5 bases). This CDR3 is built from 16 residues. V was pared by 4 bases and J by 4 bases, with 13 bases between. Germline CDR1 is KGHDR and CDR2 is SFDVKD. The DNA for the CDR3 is TGTGCCACCAGTGACACCAGGGTGAACGGGGCCAACGTCCTGACTTTC. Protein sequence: CATSDTRVNGANVLTF.

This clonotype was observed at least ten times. The CDR3 protein is CASSLNPELFF. CDR3 in DNA: TGTGCCAGCAGTCTGAACCCTGAGCTGTTTTTT. This chain links TRBV12-3 or TRBV12-4 with TRBJ2-2, with no clear D. V dropped 5 bases and J dropped 11 bases, with 9 bases sitting between them. The CDR3 contains 11 residues.